The 19 T cell receptor beta chains below were found in one sample sequenced in a study of cytomegalovirus exposure and HLA in healthy donors. PCR amplification relied on 60 Vbeta primers (plus 13 Jbeta primers). Clones were sequenced by immunoSEQ multiplex PCR, and TCRdb holds only the in-frame ones, with some missing. Its table records 200,000 to 250,000 clones. Sequenced: PBMCs. Receptor source: a young woman in good health and CMV-seropositive.

The J gene is TRBJ1-2, the V gene TRBV4-3; 8 nucleotides match TRBD1. Germline CDR1 is LGHNA and CDR2 is YSLEER. The CDR3 contains 14 residues. V lost 4 bases to trimming and J lost 5 bases; unmatched junction nucleotides: 6. CDR3 DNA sequence: TGCGCCAGCAGCCTTGACAGGGGCGCGTATGGCTACACCTTC. It yields the protein CASSLDRGAYGYTF.

The chain employs TRBV10-3 and TRBJ1-5; 11 nucleotides match TRBD1. Germline values: CDR1 ENHRY, CDR2 SYGVKD. After removal of 6 bases from V and 4 bases from J, the junction contained 2 bases not matched to a gene. The CDR3 consists of 14 residues. CDR3 region: CAISRDRGNQPQHF. The CDR3 DNA sequence: TGTGCCATCAGCCGGGACAGGGGGAATCAGCCCCAGCATTTT.

CDR3 coding DNA: TGTGCCAGCTCACCGGGACTATCCACAGATACGCAGTATTTT. This encodes CASSPGLSTDTQYF. J is TRBJ2-3 and V is TRBV18; 7 bases fit TRBD2. The CDR3 contains 14 residues. Losses at the gene ends were 3 bases for V and 2 bases for J; bases not matched to a gene: 2. CDR1 KGHSH and CDR2 LQKENI come from the germline V gene.

The chain couples TRBV9 to TRBJ1-1, with TRBD1 identical over 10 bases. Germline V gives CDR1 SGDLS, CDR2 YYNGEE. The CDR3 runs 15 residues. The ends lost 0 bases at V and 5 bases at J; junction bases unmatched: 4. The CDR3 loop reads CASSVAWTGGTEAFF. CDR3 DNA sequence: TGTGCCAGCAGCGTAGCCTGGACAGGGGGAACTGAAGCTTTCTTT.

V is TRBV5-1 and J is TRBJ2-7; TRBD2 is a possible D gene (7 bases). The CDR3 has 14 residues. The V gene's germline CDR1 is SGHRS and CDR2 YFSETQ. V was pared by 0 bases and J by 4 bases, with 11 bases between. The DNA of the CDR3 is TGCGCCAGCAGCTTGGTGGGAGGGGGATACGAGCAGTACTTC. This encodes CASSLVGGGYEQYF.

Concerning this clone itself: This specimen includes other DNA sequences encoding the same CDR3. V gene TRBV9 combines with J gene TRBJ2-2; 7 bases are a match to TRBD1. CDR1 and CDR2 (germline): SGDLS, YYNGEE. After removal of 4 bases from V and 0 bases from J, the junction contained 6 bases not matched to a gene. This CDR3 region has 16 residues. The CDR3 loop reads CASSNRDSPNTGELFF. The CDR3 nucleotides are TGTGCCAGCAGCAATCGGGACAGTCCGAACACCGGGGAGCTGTTTTTT.

The chain joins TRBV14 to TRBJ2-7; 9 bases align to TRBD2. The length of the CDR3 is 15 residues. The germline V gene has CDR1 SGHDN and CDR2 FVKESK. V lost 5 bases and J lost 1; bases outside the gene matches: 6. CDR3 nucleotides: TGTGCCAGCAGCGTCCTAGCGGGATGGTCCTACGAGCAGTACTTC. This gives the protein CASSVLAGWSYEQYF.

This chain joins TRBV28 and TRBJ1-5, with 9 bases fitting TRBD1. This CDR3 comprises 12 residues. CDR1 is MDHEN and CDR2 is SYDVKM in the germline V gene. Germline trimming cut 9 bases from V and 8 bases from J; bases unmatched to any gene: 5. The CDR3 reads CASGDRVEPQHF. The CDR3 DNA is TGTGCCAGTGGGGACAGGGTCGAGCCCCAGCATTTT.

The chain carries TRBV18 and TRBJ1-2; 10 nucleotides align to TRBD1. The germline CDR1 and CDR2 sequences are KGHSH and LQKENI. Trimming cost V 2 bases and J 4 bases; bases outside gene matches: 4. The CDR3 covers 15 residues. The CDR3 DNA reads TGTGCCAGCTCACCAAGGGACAGGGGCCTCTATGGCTACACCTTC. It translates to CASSPRDRGLYGYTF.

The chain is built from TRBV15 and TRBJ1-2, with D perhaps TRBD1 (6 bases). Deletions cut 0 bases from V and 14 bases from J, with 16 bases between. The CDR3 loop spans 13 amino acids. Germline CDR1 LNHNV, CDR2 YYDKDF (reference sequence). For the CDR3, the DNA is TGTGCCACCAGCAGAGATCGTCGGGGGGCCAGTACCTTC. This sequence encodes CATSRDRRGASTF.

V and J are TRBV9 and TRBJ1-5, with D possibly TRBD1 on 6 matching bases. The germline V gene encodes CDR1 SGDLS and CDR2 YYNGEE. V was trimmed by 4 bases and J by 8 bases, leaving 13 bases between them. This CDR3 spans 13 amino acids. The CDR3 DNA sequence: TGTGCCAGCAGCTCTGGGGGCCTAAAGCCCCAGCATTTT. Its protein product is CASSSGGLKPQHF.

The chain carries TRBV4-1 and TRBJ1-6, with D possibly TRBD1 on 6 matching bases. From germline, CDR1 is MGHRA and CDR2 YSYEKL. The CDR3 has 15 residues. V was shortened by 4 bases and J by 8 bases, with 15 bases between the two germline ends. The DNA for the CDR3 is TGCGCCAGCAGCCCCTCAGGGGCGCGGGATTCACCCCTCCACTTT. It specifies CASSPSGARDSPLHF.

The chain combines TRBV4-1 with TRBJ2-3, with D tentatively TRBD2 (6 bases). Germline CDR1 is MGHRA and CDR2 is YSYEKL. Trimming removed 0 bases from V and 0 bases from J, with 16 bases in between. The length of the CDR3 is 18 residues. The CDR3 DNA reads as TGCGCCAGCAGCCAAGACGTTGGGCGGGAACCTAGCACAGATACGCAGTATTTT. This encodes CASSQDVGREPSTDTQYF.

V usage is TRBV12-5 and J usage is TRBJ2-5; TRBD2 might be the D (5 bases). Germline CDR1 reads LGHNT; CDR2 reads FRNRAP. Deletions cut 5 bases from V and 2 bases from J, with 12 bases between. The CDR3 has 14 residues. The CDR3 DNA reads as TGTGCTAGTGGTCTGGGTGGAGGACAAGAGACCCAGTACTTC. Its protein product is CASGLGGGQETQYF.

This chain uses TRBV5-1 with TRBJ2-7; 8 nucleotides align to TRBD1. This CDR3 is 14 amino acids long. Germline CDR1 and CDR2: SGHRS and YFSETQ. J was trimmed by 5 bases and V by 0 bases; bases with no gene match: 4. The CDR3 sequence is CASSLGQGANEQYF. CDR3 DNA sequence: TGCGCCAGCAGCTTGGGTCAGGGGGCGAACGAGCAGTACTTC.

The chain recombines TRBV12-5 with TRBJ2-3; TRBD2 matches 8 bases. The trim removed 3 bases at V and 6 bases at J, leaving 8 bases unmatched. The length of the CDR3 is 15 residues. Looked up from germline, CDR1 is LGHNT and CDR2 is FRNRAP. The CDR3 DNA sequence: TGTGCTAGTGGTTTCGGGGGGGCTACGTTGGATACGCAGTATTTT. Encoded protein: CASGFGGATLDTQYF.

The chain combines TRBV5-1 with TRBJ2-7; D possibly corresponds to TRBD2 (6 bases). V was shortened by 7 bases and J by 0 bases, with 11 bases between the two germline ends. CDR1 and CDR2 from the germline V gene are SGHRS and YFSETQ. The CDR3 totals 13 residues. This CDR3 is CASGTGDSYEQYF. CDR3 coding DNA: TGCGCCAGCGGGACGGGAGACTCCTACGAGCAGTACTTC.

The chain is built from TRBV5-1 and TRBJ1-5; D gene uncertain. The germline gives CDR1 SGHRS, CDR2 YFSETQ. The V end was cut by 3 bases, the J end by 5 bases, with 12 bases between. The CDR3 has 14 amino acids. Here the CDR3 DNA reads TGCGCCAGCAGCTACAGCCCGGCTGATCAGCCCCAGCATTTT. Encoded protein: CASSYSPADQPQHF.

The rearrangement uses TRBV13 and TRBJ2-7; perhaps TRBD1 as D (5 bases). V was clipped by 5 bases and J by 9 bases, with 11 bases between them. Germline CDR1 and CDR2: PRHDT and FYEKMQ (reference sequence). The CDR3 extends over 11 amino acids. The CDR3 region is CASSAVGVQYF. CDR3 DNA: TGTGCCAGCAGCGCCGTAGGGGTGCAGTACTTC.